Each of the 17 T cell receptor beta chains below was sequenced from the same sample in a study of spatial heterogeneity in lung cancer. These TCRs' antigens remain unknown. The time point was: sample taken at primary tumor resection. From the 5' RACE reads, TCRdb called clonotypes with MiXCR, one entry per CDR3 protein. The data hold roughly 10,000 distinct CDR3 sequences, with roughly 8% observed a single time. Notes on the study in general: Mutation counts in tumors were tracked by counts of expanded intratumoral alpha and beta TCRs.

Sample: lung tumor tissue, taken at surgery. The receptors stem from a female donor with early-stage non-small cell lung cancer.

This clonotype appeared many times. This rearrangement joins TRBV10-3 to TRBJ2-2; 7 bases align to TRBD1. In germline, CDR1 is ENHRY, CDR2 SYGVKD. With V trimmed by 2 bases and J by 3 bases, 6 bases remained unmatched. There are 16 residues in the CDR3. The CDR3 region is CAISERDREDTGELFF. DNA of the CDR3: TGTGCCATCAGTGAGAGAGACAGGGAAGACACCGGGGAGCTGTTTTTT.

This clonotype was detected many times. V gene TRBV2 combines with J gene TRBJ1-3; no clear D. Trimming took 1 base from V and 2 from J, leaving 6 bases between them. CDR1 and CDR2 from the germline V gene are SNHLY and FYNNEI. The CDR3 is 14 residues long. The CDR3 spells CASSEELAGNTIYF. The CDR3 DNA reads as TGTGCCAGCAGTGAAGAATTAGCTGGAAACACCATATATTTT.

Ten or more counts support this clonotype. The genes are TRBV7-2 and TRBJ2-1, with D perhaps matching TRBD2 (5 bases). The germline V and J ends were trimmed by 5 bases and 1 base, with 6 bases remaining between them. CDR1 and CDR2 from the germline V gene are SGHTA and FQGNSA. The CDR3 is made up of 13 amino acids. CDR3 protein: CASSRTSYNEQFF. The CDR3 DNA sequence: TGTGCCAGCAGCCGGACTTCCTACAATGAGCAGTTCTTC. The whole variable domain, remainder taken from reference TRBV7-2 and TRBJ2-1, is GAGVSQSPSNKVTEKGKDVELRCDPISGHTALYWYRQSLGQGLEFLIYFQGNSAPDKSGLPSDRFSAERTGGSVSTLTIQRTQQEDSAVYLCASSRTSYNEQFFGPGTRLTVL.

The sample holds many counts of this clonotype. The rearrangement joins TRBV7-6 to TRBJ2-1; D may correspond to TRBD1 or TRBD2 (6 bases each). Deletions cut 6 bases from V and 6 bases from J, with 12 bases between. The CDR3 is 13 amino acids. Germline V CDR1 and CDR2: SGHVS, FNYEAQ. The CDR3 region is CASSKGGLNEQFF. In DNA form, the CDR3 reads TGTGCCAGCAGTAAGGGGGGTCTCAATGAGCAGTTCTTC.

This clonotype was found many times. The CDR3 coding sequence is TGTGCCAGCCGACCCGGGACAGCTCATCAAGAGACCCAGTACTTC. This gives the protein CASRPGTAHQETQYF. The chain joins TRBV28 to TRBJ2-5; 7 bases agree with TRBD1. Losses at the gene ends were 8 bases for V and 2 bases for J; bases not matched to a gene: 11. Germline V gives CDR1 MDHEN, CDR2 SYDVKM. CDR3 length equals 15 residues.

This clonotype qualifies as medium-sized. The J gene is TRBJ2-3, the V gene TRBV6-6; D ambiguous. Per the germline V gene, CDR1 is MNHNY and CDR2 is SVGAGI (reference sequence). V gave up 7 bases and J gave up 4 bases, with 15 bases separating them. The CDR3 is made up of 14 amino acids. The CDR3, as DNA: TGTGCCAGCACACAAGTGGGCCTGGCAGATACGCAGTATTTT. Encoded protein: CASTQVGLADTQYF.

This clonotype was detected ten times or more. This CDR3 reads CASSLAGAPDTQYF. CDR3 nucleotides: TGTGCCAGTAGCCTAGCGGGGGCGCCAGATACGCAGTATTTT. This rearrangement joins TRBV6-6 to TRBJ2-3; 10 nucleotides agree with TRBD2. The CDR3 sequence is 14 residues long. Germline V lookup: CDR1 MNHNY, CDR2 SVGAGI (reference sequence). Trimming removed 9 bases from V and 4 bases from J; junction bases left unmatched: 7.

This clonotype has at least ten counts. The chain recombines TRBV29-1 with TRBJ1-6, with D perhaps matching TRBD1 (6 bases). Between the trimmed V and J ends, which lost 7 bases and 5 bases, there was a span of 12 bases. Germline V gives CDR1 SQVTM, CDR2 ANQGSEA. The CDR3 length is 13 residues. The CDR3 coding sequence is TGCAGCGCTAGGACAGACAATAATTCACCCCTCCACTTT. The encoded protein is CSARTDNNSPLHF.

There are many counts of this clonotype. V is TRBV12-3 or TRBV12-4 and J is TRBJ2-2; weak D call: TRBD2 (8 bases). The CDR3 contains 18 residues. Trimming took off 1 base at V and 4 bases at J, with 19 bases between the two ends. The DNA for the CDR3 is TGTGCCAGCAGTTTAGTCGGGAGGGGCAGGGGGTTCACCGGGGAGCTGTTTTTT. It specifies CASSLVGRGRGFTGELFF.

This clonotype is labeled as medium-sized. This chain uses TRBV7-3 with TRBJ1-1; no definite D call. CDR1 and CDR2 (germline): SGHTA, FQGTGA. This CDR3 is built from 13 residues. V was shortened by 5 bases and J by 1 base, with 8 bases between the two germline ends. CDR3 coding DNA: TGTGCCAGCAGCCCACATGCGAACACTGAAGCTTTCTTT. It specifies CASSPHANTEAFF.

This clonotype appeared many times. The chain joins TRBV20-1 to TRBJ1-6; D gene unclear. The CDR3 spans 15 residues. Per the germline V gene, CDR1 is DFQATT and CDR2 is SNEGSKA (reference sequence). The V gene lost 6 bases and the J gene lost 6 bases, with 18 bases spanning the gap. The CDR3 loop is CSAYTGWLGNSPLHF. Written as DNA, the CDR3 is TGCAGTGCCTACACGGGATGGCTGGGTAATTCACCCCTCCACTTT.

This clonotype occurred many times. V is TRBV7-6 and J is TRBJ2-1, with TRBD1 as a possible D gene (5 bases). V gave up 4 bases and J gave up 8 bases, with 18 bases separating them. This CDR3 has 15 residues. Germline V lookup: CDR1 SGHVS, CDR2 FNYEAQ. In DNA form, the CDR3 reads TGTGCCAGCAGCTCTAGAACAGGCGGCAACTATGAGCAGTTCTTC. It is translated as CASSSRTGGNYEQFF. The whole variable domain, remainder taken from reference TRBV7-6 and TRBJ2-1, is GAGVSQSPRYKVTKRGQDVALRCDPISGHVSLYWYRQALGQGPEFLTYFNYEAQQDKSGLPNDRFSAERPEGSISTLTIQRTEQRDSAMYRCASSSRTGGNYEQFFGPGTRLTVL.

This clonotype was counted at least ten times. This sequence joins TRBV20-1 and TRBJ2-7, with unresolved D. CDR3 length equals 14 residues. Between the trimmed V and J ends, which lost 0 bases and 2 bases, there was a span of 11 bases. Germline values: CDR1 DFQATT, CDR2 SNEGSKA (reference sequence). CDR3 loop: CSARDRARTYEQYF. DNA for the CDR3: TGCAGTGCTAGAGATAGAGCTAGAACCTACGAGCAGTACTTC.

This clonotype was seen at least ten times. The V gene is TRBV7-8, the J gene TRBJ2-5; tentative D call: TRBD1 (6 bases). This CDR3 region has 15 residues. The germline V and J ends were trimmed by 5 bases and 1 base, with 14 bases remaining between them. Germline CDR1 and CDR2: SGHVS and FQNEAQ. The CDR3 sequence: CASSLDSSSQETQYF. The CDR3 DNA reads TGTGCCAGCAGCCTGGACAGTAGTTCCCAAGAGACCCAGTACTTC.

This clonotype was counted many times. The chain couples TRBV12-3 or TRBV12-4 to TRBJ2-7; 8 bases line up with TRBD1. The CDR3 spans 14 residues. J lost 6 bases, V lost 2 bases, and 6 bases had no gene match. Written as DNA, the CDR3 is TGTGCCAGCAGTTTACAGGACAGGGTGGGCGAGCAGTACTTC. Its translation: CASSLQDRVGEQYF.

This clonotype was counted at least ten times. The rearrangement uses TRBV5-1 and TRBJ1-5, with 7 bases matching TRBD1. Losses at the gene ends were 1 base for V and 7 bases for J; bases not matched to a gene: 8. CDR3 length: 15 amino acids. Germline values: CDR1 SGHRS, CDR2 YFSETQ. Written as DNA, the CDR3 is TGCGCCAGCAGCTTGACAGGGGCATCAGGGCAGCCCCAGCATTTT. Translation gives CASSLTGASGQPQHF.

By proportion, this clonotype is medium-sized. The chain is built from TRBV5-6 and TRBJ2-4; perhaps D is TRBD1 or TRBD2 (6 bases each). The CDR3 runs to 19 residues. V lost 0 bases and J 2 bases, leaving 21 bases between the germline ends. Germline V CDR1 and CDR2: SGHDT, YYEEEE. CDR3 bases: TGTGCCAGCAGCTTGGTTGGCGGTGGCGACAGGACTACCAAAAACATTCAGTACTTC. It yields the protein CASSLVGGGDRTTKNIQYF.